Detailed here is one T cell receptor beta chain. Described time point: pre-sensitization, week 0. Treatment here: therapeutic diphenylcyclopropenone sensitization with weekly scalp DPC. Investigators collected blood before applying each patch test. This sample is part of a study of human T cells and chemical hapten exposure. The study's library attached unique molecular identifiers to single cDNA molecules. TCRdb reprocessed the RACE reads via MiXCR and lists one record per CDR3 protein. The data hold around 250,000 distinct CDR3 sequences, with approximately 8.6% observed a single time. Trimming removed 0 bases from V and 1 base from J, with 6 bases in between. This CDR3 comprises 14 residues. The germline V gene has CDR1 LGHNA and CDR2 YNFKEQ.

The sample in question was whole blood, obtained in connection with sensitization to the hapten diphenylcyclopropenone (DPC). This TCR was recovered from a woman aged 40 to 55 with alopecia areata. Some clones in this sample may be carry-over from other donors' samples. The chain employs TRBV4-2 and TRBJ1-1; D not resolved. The chain's CDR3 is CASSQDVQNTEAFF. As DNA, the CDR3 is TGTGCCAGCAGCCAAGATGTGCAGAACACTGAAGCTTTCTTT.